The 20 T cell receptor beta chains listed next were all sequenced from one sample in a study of blood T cell repertoires in COVID-19. Profiling relied on immunoSEQ multiplex PCR, and the TCRdb table lists in-frame clones only, not all of them. Of hundreds of thousands of clones listed, 85% to 90% are singletons. Sequenced input: peripheral blood. These receptors were collected from a young woman with acute or convalescent COVID-19.

The chain is built from TRBV11-2 and TRBJ2-7; 8 bases map to TRBD2. V dropped 5 bases and J dropped 6; count of bases not matched to a gene: 6. Germline lookup yields CDR1 SGHAT and CDR2 FQNNGV. The length of the CDR3 is 13 residues. CDR3 bases: TGTGCCAGCAGCCCCTCCCGGGGGGGCGAGCAGTACTTC. This translates into CASSPSRGGEQYF.

The rearrangement joins TRBV6-5 to TRBJ2-7; 9 positions agree with TRBD1. Germline CDR1 MNHEY, CDR2 SVGAGI. J lost 5 bases, V lost 6 bases, and 11 bases had no gene match. This CDR3 contains 15 residues. The CDR3 sequence: CASSLGQGYHHEQYF. CDR3 nucleotide sequence: TGTGCCAGCAGCCTAGGACAGGGGTATCACCACGAGCAGTACTTC.

The chain joins TRBV5-1 to TRBJ2-3; TRBD1 matches at 7 bases. The germline V gene encodes CDR1 SGHRS and CDR2 YFSETQ. The trim removed 4 bases at V and 1 base at J, leaving 3 bases unmatched. This CDR3 comprises 14 residues. CDR3: CASSAGQGTDTQYF. The CDR3 region has the DNA TGCGCCAGCAGCGCCGGACAGGGCACAGATACGCAGTATTTT.

The count of this clone is one. The genes are TRBV7-2 and TRBJ2-1; TRBD1 matches 10 bases. V lost 7 bases and J lost 9; bases outside the gene matches: 12. The CDR3 has 15 amino acids. The germline gives CDR1 SGHTA, CDR2 FQGNSA. The CDR3 is CASNVGGTGVGEQFF. In DNA form, the CDR3 reads TGTGCCAGCAACGTCGGGGGGACAGGGGTAGGTGAGCAGTTCTTC.

V and J are TRBV10-3 and TRBJ1-2; the D gene is possibly TRBD1 (5 bases). The V gene's germline CDR1 is ENHRY and CDR2 SYGVKD. Between the trimmed V and J ends, which lost 4 bases and 4 bases, there was a span of 22 bases. The CDR3 contains 17 residues. Written as DNA, the CDR3 is TGTGCCATCAGTGGACCCCCGATTGGGGCTGGCAGCTATGGCTACACCTTC. Translating it yields CAISGPPIGAGSYGYTF.

The V call is TRBV24-1, the J call TRBJ2-2, with a tentative D call TRBD1 (6 bases). Germline-derived CDR1 and CDR2 are KGHDR and SFDVKD. V shed 10 bases and J shed 4 bases, with 12 bases lying between them. The length of the CDR3 is 13 residues. Here the CDR3 reads CATLDRLTGELFF. As DNA, the CDR3 is TGTGCCACATTGGACAGACTCACCGGGGAGCTGTTTTTT.

The gene calls are TRBV5-4 and TRBJ1-4; D ambiguous. Deletions cut 4 bases from V and 4 bases from J, with 14 bases between. This CDR3 contains 15 residues. Germline CDR1 SGHNT, CDR2 YYREEE (reference sequence). CDR3 coding DNA: TGTGCCAGCAGCGTTTGGGCCAGGAATAATGAAAAACTGTTTTTT. This sequence encodes CASSVWARNNEKLFF.

This clone was observed a handful of times. The rearrangement uses TRBV6-4 and TRBJ2-7; 7 bases are shared with TRBD1. With V trimmed by 7 bases and J by 8 bases, 17 bases remained unmatched. This CDR3 is built from 15 residues. Germline loops: CDR1 MRHNA, CDR2 SNTAGT. CDR3 coding DNA: TGTGCCAGCACCACTGGCTGGGACAGCAGCTCGAAGCAGTACTTC. It is translated as CASTTGWDSSSKQYF.

The rearrangement links TRBV10-3 to TRBJ2-7; 7 positions match TRBD1. The V gene end was trimmed by 6 bases and the J gene end by 2 bases; junction bases not matched to a gene: 7. CDR1 is ENHRY, CDR2 SYGVKD, per germline. The CDR3 has 14 residues. CDR3 residues: CAISDREYAYEQYF. The DNA for the CDR3 is TGTGCCATCAGCGACAGGGAATACGCCTACGAGCAGTACTTC.

V is TRBV4-1 and J is TRBJ2-6; TRBD2 matches at 8 bases. CDR1 is MGHRA, CDR2 YSYEKL, per germline. The CDR3 sequence is 17 residues long. Unmatched junction bases numbered 6, after V lost 5 bases and J lost 0 bases. The CDR3 coding sequence is TGCGCCAGCAGCGTATCGGGGGGGAACTCTGGGGCCAACGTCCTGACTTTC. Translation: CASSVSGGNSGANVLTF.

Worth noting for this clone: Other nucleotide sequences from this sample produce the same CDR3. The rearrangement uses TRBV6-5 and TRBJ1-5, with D possibly matching TRBD1 (5 bases). Trimming removed 2 bases at V and 5 bases at J, with 10 bases between. This CDR3 has 14 residues. CDR1 MNHEY and CDR2 SVGAGI come from the germline V gene. The CDR3 sequence is CASSYGQGYQPQHF. The CDR3, as DNA: TGTGCCAGCAGTTACGGGCAGGGCTATCAGCCCCAGCATTTT.

The rearrangement joins TRBV11-2 to TRBJ1-3, with 9 nucleotides matching TRBD1. Losses at the gene ends were 2 bases for V and 4 bases for J; bases not matched to a gene: 3. Per the germline V gene, CDR1 is SGHAT and CDR2 is FQNNGV. The CDR3 is made up of 15 amino acids. CDR3 sequence reads: CASSLTGGTGNTIYF. The CDR3 nucleotides read TGTGCCAGCAGCTTAACAGGGGGCACCGGAAACACCATATATTTT.

The chain has TRBV5-1 and TRBJ1-4; D possibly corresponds to TRBD1 (6 bases). Germline-derived CDR1 and CDR2 are SGHRS and YFSETQ. The CDR3 is 16 residues long. Between the trimmed V and J ends, which lost 5 bases and 3 bases, there was a span of 17 bases. The CDR3 coding sequence is TGCGCCAGCAGTCCGACCAGCGGGGGCCCTAATGAAAAACTGTTTTTT. Protein: CASSPTSGGPNEKLFF.

The chain combines TRBV4-1 with TRBJ1-1; perhaps TRBD1 as D (6 bases). CDR3 size: 15 residues. Germline V gene sequence: CDR1 MGHRA, CDR2 YSYEKL. V lost 7 bases and J lost 2, with 17 bases in between. In nucleotides, the CDR3 is TGCGCCAGCAAGCCAATAGGACAGTCCAACACTGAAGCTTTCTTT. This sequence encodes CASKPIGQSNTEAFF.

V is TRBV27 and J is TRBJ2-7; no clear D. Per the germline V gene, CDR1 is MNHEY and CDR2 is SMNVEV (reference sequence). CDR3 size: 15 residues. V lost 3 bases, J lost 2 bases, and 14 bases lay in between. DNA for the CDR3: TGTGCCAGCAGTTTCTCAAGCGCTACGCCCTACGAGCAGTACTTC. This codes for CASSFSSATPYEQYF.

Only one count was recorded for this clone. V and J are TRBV7-9 and TRBJ2-5, with TRBD2 matching 10 bases. CDR1 SEHNR and CDR2 FQNEAQ come from the germline V gene (reference sequence). The CDR3 spans 17 residues. V gave up 0 bases and J gave up 1 base; unmatched junction bases: 5. The CDR3 bases are TGTGCCAGCAGCTTAGCGCAAACTAGCGGGACCCAAGAGACCCAGTACTTC. Its protein is CASSLAQTSGTQETQYF.

The rearrangement uses TRBV18 and TRBJ2-7, with 9 positions matching TRBD1. Germline-derived CDR1 and CDR2 are KGHSH and LQKENI. The CDR3 has 15 residues. Trimming at V came to 2 bases and at J to 5 bases, leaving 7 bases not matched to a gene. DNA of the CDR3: TGTGCCAGCTCACCAGCCGGGACAGGGAGCGACGAGCAGTACTTC. Amino acid sequence: CASSPAGTGSDEQYF. Combining the CDR3 with reference TRBV18 and TRBJ2-7 gives the whole variable domain NAGVMQNPRHLVRRRGQEARLRCSPMKGHSHVYWYRQLPEEGLKFMVYLQKENIIDESGMPKERFSAEFPKEGPSILRIQQVVRGDSAAYFCASSPAGTGSDEQYFGPGTRLTVT.

V is TRBV2 and J is TRBJ1-4; weak D call: TRBD1 (5 bases). The CDR3 has 14 residues. Germline assignment: CDR1 SNHLY and CDR2 FYNNEI. The V end lost 2 bases, the J end lost 8 bases, and 12 bases lay between the germline ends. CDR3 amino acids: CASSEKGPREKLFF. The CDR3 bases are TGTGCCAGCAGTGAAAAGGGGCCGCGGGAAAAACTGTTTTTT.

With regard to this clone: The sample has other DNA sequences that encode this CDR3 too. This chain's CDR3 is CASSFRGTEAFF. The CDR3, as DNA: TGTGCCAGCAGTTTTCGGGGAACTGAAGCTTTCTTT. The chain employs TRBV28 and TRBJ1-1; D remains unclear. Between the trimmed V and J ends, which lost 3 bases and 5 bases, there was a span of 7 bases. Germline assignment: CDR1 MDHEN and CDR2 SYDVKM. This CDR3 is built from 12 residues. Together with reference TRBV28 and TRBJ1-1, the CDR3 gives the full variable domain: DVKVTQSSRYLVKRTGEKVFLECVQDMDHENMFWYRQDPGLGLRLIYFSYDVKMKEKGDIPEGYSVSREKKERFSLILESASTNQTSMYLCASSFRGTEAFFGQGTRLTVV.

This chain uses TRBV5-1 with TRBJ2-7; 8 bases map to TRBD1. J was trimmed by 6 bases and V by 5 bases; bases with no gene match: 10. Per the germline V gene, CDR1 is SGHRS and CDR2 is YFSETQ. The CDR3 is 14 amino acids. CDR3 residues: CASRRWTGSFEQYF. The CDR3 DNA is TGCGCCAGCAGGAGATGGACAGGGAGCTTCGAGCAGTACTTC.